Presented here are 11 T cell receptor beta chains from one specimen sequenced in a study of T cell repertoires in cytomegalovirus infection. These TCRs' antigens remain unknown. Via MiXCR, TCRdb re-called the reads, giving one row per CDR3 protein. The table lists 750,000 to 950,000 distinct CDR3 sequences, 25% to 30% of them singletons. This specimen was cultured CD8+ T cells from PBMCs, taken from culture after CMV antigen stimulation. These receptors all come from a human donor in good health (CMV status not recorded). Some clones in this sample may be carry-over from other donors' samples.

The V call is TRBV12-3 or TRBV12-4, the J call TRBJ1-2; no firm D call. Trimming pared 3 bases from V and 4 bases from J, leaving 12 bases between. This CDR3 contains 14 residues. For the CDR3, the DNA is TGTGCCAGCAGTTTTTTACCGGGAGGCTATGGCTACACCTTC. This sequence encodes CASSFLPGGYGYTF.

This clonotype showed up just a few times. The chain joins TRBV4-3 to TRBJ2-5; 8 nucleotides agree with TRBD2. Germline V CDR1 and CDR2: LGHNA, YSLEER. The CDR3 sequence is 15 residues long. Trimming took 0 bases from V and 8 from J; bases not matched to a gene: 8. CDR3 amino acids: CASSQDSGTRDTQYF. CDR3 DNA: TGCGCCAGCAGCCAAGATTCGGGGACTAGAGATACCCAGTACTTC.

Many counts were recorded for this clonotype. This rearrangement joins TRBV7-9 to TRBJ1-1, with 8 positions matching TRBD1. Trimming removed 3 bases from V and 1 base from J; junction bases left unmatched: 4. Germline V gives CDR1 SEHNR, CDR2 FQNEAQ (reference sequence). This CDR3 is built from 15 residues. CDR3 DNA sequence: TGTGCCAGCAGCTTGGCGACAGGGGAGAACACTGAAGCTTTCTTT. It yields the protein CASSLATGENTEAFF.

The CDR3 nucleotides read TGCAGTGCTAGGGACAGGGGACGCTACGAGCAGTACTTC. Its translation is CSARDRGRYEQYF. This chain joins TRBV20-1 and TRBJ2-7; 9 bases are a match to TRBD1. Unmatched junction bases numbered 3, after V lost 3 bases and J lost 3 bases. CDR1 DFQATT and CDR2 SNEGSKA come from the germline V gene (reference sequence). The CDR3 is 13 amino acids.

The chain is built from TRBV7-9 and TRBJ2-1; 7 bases map to TRBD1. Germline lookup yields CDR1 SEHNR and CDR2 FQNEAQ (reference sequence). CDR3 length equals 15 residues. J gave up 1 base and V 6 bases, and 6 bases lay outside the gene matches. In DNA, the CDR3 is TGTGCCAGCAGTCGACAGGGTCAGTCCTACAATGAGCAGTTCTTC. Protein: CASSRQGQSYNEQFF.

This clonotype was counted between two and nine times. The rearrangement joins TRBV2 to TRBJ2-7, with D perhaps TRBD1 (6 bases). Trimming took 5 bases from V and 0 from J, leaving 17 bases between them. Germline V gene data show CDR1 as SNHLY and CDR2 as FYNNEI. This CDR3 has 16 residues. The CDR3 DNA reads TGTGCCAGCAGTTTTACGGGACATTTGAGCTCCTACGAGCAGTACGTC. Translated: CASSFTGHLSSYEQYV.

This chain uses TRBV27 with TRBJ1-4; 8 bases agree with TRBD1. Germline CDR1 is MNHEY and CDR2 is SMNVEV (reference sequence). The J segment lost 3 bases and the V segment lost 3 bases, leaving 3 bases of the junction unmatched. This CDR3 is built from 15 residues. In DNA, the CDR3 is TGTGCCAGCAGTTTCCTGGACAGGGCTAATGAAAAACTGTTTTTT. Translated: CASSFLDRANEKLFF.

The chain links TRBV28 to TRBJ2-1, with TRBD1 matching over 7 bases. CDR1 and CDR2 from the germline V gene are MDHEN and SYDVKM. The CDR3 length is 16 residues. V lost 5 bases to trimming and J lost 5 bases; unmatched junction nucleotides: 12. The CDR3 spells CASSARDRRPDNEQFF. CDR3 nucleotide sequence: TGTGCCAGCAGTGCTCGGGACAGACGCCCCGACAATGAGCAGTTCTTC. The whole variable domain, filled in from reference TRBV28 and TRBJ2-1, reads DVKVTQSSRYLVKRTGEKVFLECVQDMDHENMFWYRQDPGLGLRLIYFSYDVKMKEKGDIPEGYSVSREKKERFSLILESASTNQTSMYLCASSARDRRPDNEQFFGPGTRLTVL.

The V gene is TRBV13, the J gene TRBJ2-1; 7 nucleotides agree with TRBD1. Looked up from germline, CDR1 is PRHDT and CDR2 is FYEKMQ (reference sequence). The CDR3 runs 13 residues. V shed 9 bases, J shed 2 bases, and the junction held 4 bases outside the gene matches. CDR3 loop: CASEDRPYNEQFF. The CDR3 DNA is TGTGCCAGTGAGGACAGGCCCTACAATGAGCAGTTCTTC.

Ten or more counts support this clonotype. The J gene is TRBJ2-7, the V gene TRBV7-6, with TRBD1 matching 8 bases. Germline-derived CDR1 and CDR2 are SGHVS and FNYEAQ. The CDR3 has 15 residues. V shed 5 bases and J 0 bases; nucleotides not matched to a gene: 6. CDR3 nucleotides: TGTGCCAGCAGCGGTGGGACAGGATCCTCCTACGAGCAGTACTTC. Its protein is CASSGGTGSSYEQYF.

The count of this clonotype is one. The chain is built from TRBV7-2 and TRBJ1-2; D is uncertain. V was clipped by 5 bases and J by 3 bases, with 10 bases between them. This CDR3 region has 13 residues. Germline CDR1 is SGHTA and CDR2 is FQGNSA. CDR3 residues: CASSQRRDYGYTF. In nucleotides, the CDR3 is TGTGCCAGCAGCCAAAGACGGGACTATGGCTACACCTTC. Full variable domain (missing parts from reference TRBV7-2 and TRBJ1-2): GAGVSQSPSNKVTEKGKDVELRCDPISGHTALYWYRQSLGQGLEFLIYFQGNSAPDKSGLPSDRFSAERTGGSVSTLTIQRTQQEDSAVYLCASSQRRDYGYTFGSGTRLTVV.